This TCR beta chain was captured by sequencing in a study of beta chain features in type 1 diabetes (dated by TCRdb to 2016 to 2019). Some background on the complete study: Patients and healthy donors did not differ in mean age, gender distribution, total cell number or subset yield. A total of some 100,000,000 sorted cells were examined across all samples, and the number of cells per subset was strongly correlated with RNA yield. In the study, TCRB repertoires of sorted circulating CD4+ T cell subsets from recently diagnosed type 1 diabetes patients were compared with those of matched healthy donors. Regulatory and stem cell-like memory subsets were isolated from only 8 patients and roughly 8 healthy donors, whereas naive and central memory subsets came from all 28 donors. Summary of the overall study and its limitations: The naive, central memory and regulatory TCRB repertoires appeared to resemble one another more closely among patients than among healthy donors. Patients with type 1 diabetes made fewer insertions and deleted more nucleotides at VDJ recombination sites, implying thymic rearrangement abnormalities. Sequencing cDNA rather than genomic DNA could over-represent highly expressing activated cells, although activation and CD3 levels did not differ between groups. In all four CD4+ subsets, TCRB CDR3 length was moderately but significantly shorter in type 1 diabetes patients. Because the HLA sub-analyses included only small numbers of individuals, any influence of HLA type on TCRB rearrangement was left unresolved. Shorter templates might be favored by PCR, yet because patient and control samples were amplified and corrected together, any such skew would affect both groups equally.

A note on this clone: This clone's antigen is unknown. The input lacks base qualities; no much larger clone sits a single base away.

A single peripheral blood draw of about 116 mL on average was collected from each donor into heparinised tubes. Using a panel that included CD45RO, CCR7, CD25, CD127, CD95 and CD27, naive, central memory, regulatory and stem cell-like memory CD4+ T cells were sorted on a BD FACSAria II. Purity was above 95% for every sorted population. PBMCs were separated immediately by Lymphoprep density gradient centrifugation and were stained directly, without being cultured. So that batch effects would be minimized, each experiment stained and sorted samples in pairs, pairing one healthy donor with one patient. The entire isolated RNA was reverse transcribed using the High Capacity cDNA Reverse Transcription Kit, and thus expressed TCRB transcripts were sequenced. Deep immunoSEQ sequencing was performed on naive, central memory and regulatory T cell samples, with an average of about 3.57 million total reads per sample. Sorted cells were lysed in RLT buffer, and RNA was extracted using DNase-treated RNeasy Micro or Mini kits according to cell number. Each cell subset was processed on its own to prevent cross-contamination, while patient and healthy donor samples were processed together. The immunoSEQ multiplex PCR was used to amplify TCRB sequences from cDNA, generating 87-bp fragments that spanned the CDR3 region. Sequencing of the amplicons was done on the Illumina HiSeq platform. On the study's bioinformatics: PCR bias was computationally corrected using synthetic template baselines, reads within Hamming distance 2 were collapsed, and singletons that could not be merged were discarded. Reads were aligned to IMGT to assign V, D and J genes, CDR3 length, and insertions or deletions at six rearrangement sites. Clonotype counts were normalized to sorted cell number within each subset before computing true diversity and Gini coefficients with the tcR R package. The overlap coefficient, calculated on TCRB nucleotide sequences, was used to measure repertoire sharing. This is the immuneACCESS table as TCRdb keeps it, with only in-frame sequences that have V and J called. A part of the clones is gone; compared with another copy, unresolved V genes explain less than half, and the rest is unexplained. That table gives V, J and clone size, and the DNA gave D and trimming. The sample table shows a few hundred thousand clones, and about 25% are seen once. 4% of the sample belongs to the ten largest clones.

Taken from cysteine to phenylalanine, the CDR3 has 13 residues. Only the CDR3 DNA is retained, 39 bases long and in frame from the first base. CDR1 SNHLY and CDR2 FYNNEI are derived from the germline V gene. V and J are truncated by 1 base and 9 bases respectively, leaving an intervening sequence of 12 bases. The V and J genes are TRBV2 and TRBJ1-1; no D segment can be confidently identified. This receptor was identified in a man between 25 and 39 years old in good health. The sequencing sample was made of central memory CD4+ T cells from blood. The CDR3 region has the sequence CASSEVMVPKAFF. At the DNA level, the sequence is TGTGCCAGCAGTGAAGTCATGGTCCCAAAAGCTTTCTTT.